Sequencing of this T cell receptor (beta chain) was carried out in a study of T cells in localized non-small cell lung cancer. Study-wide results and caveats: The study detected a median about 57 of the top 100 tumor clones in adjacent lung.

Only in-frame clones appear in the TCRdb table, and some are missing; sequencing was by immunoSEQ multiplex PCR. The sample consists of roughly 1,800 clones, 38% of them appearing once. The CDR3 is 14 residues long. Germline V CDR1 and CDR2: SGHNT, YENEEA. Trimming pared 1 base from V and 0 bases from J, leaving 6 bases between. With regard to this clone: Its target is unknown.

The material sequenced was lung tumor tissue, taken before any cancer treatment. This receptor was taken from a female donor aged 60 or older with stage I lung adenocarcinoma. J is TRBJ1-1 and V is TRBV11-3; unclear D gene. Here the CDR3 DNA reads TGTGCCAGCAGCTTAGGGCCGATGAACACTGAAGCTTTCTTT. The encoded protein is CASSLGPMNTEAFF. Full variable domain (remainder filled in from reference TRBV11-3 and TRBJ1-1): EAGVVQSPRYKIIEKKQPVAFWCNPISGHNTLYWYLQNLGQGPELLIRYENEEAVDDSQLPKDRFSAERLKGVDSTLKIQPAELGDSAVYLCASSLGPMNTEAFFGQGTRLTVV.